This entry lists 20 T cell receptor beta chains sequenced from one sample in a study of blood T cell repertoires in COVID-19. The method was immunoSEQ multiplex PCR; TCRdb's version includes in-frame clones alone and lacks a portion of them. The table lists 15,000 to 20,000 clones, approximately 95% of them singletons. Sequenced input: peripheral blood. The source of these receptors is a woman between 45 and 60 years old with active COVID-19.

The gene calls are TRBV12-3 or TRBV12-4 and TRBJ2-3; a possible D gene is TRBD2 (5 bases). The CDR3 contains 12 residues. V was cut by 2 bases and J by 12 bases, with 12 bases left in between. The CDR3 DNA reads TGTGCCAGCAGTTTATCGGGAAGGGATCAGTATTTT. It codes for CASSLSGRDQYF.

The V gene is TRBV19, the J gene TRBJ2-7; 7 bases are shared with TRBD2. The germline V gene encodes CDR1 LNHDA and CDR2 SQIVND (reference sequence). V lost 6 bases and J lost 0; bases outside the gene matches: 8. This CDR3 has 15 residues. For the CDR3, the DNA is TGTGCCAGTAGACCCCGGGCTAGCGGCTCCTACGAGCAGTACTTC. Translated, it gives CASRPRASGSYEQYF. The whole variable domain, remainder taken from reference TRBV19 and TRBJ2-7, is DGGITQSPKYLFRKEGQNVTLSCEQNLNHDAMYWYRQDPGQGLRLIYYSQIVNDFQKGDIAEGYSVSREKKESFPLTVTSAQKNPTAFYLCASRPRASGSYEQYFGPGTRLTVT.

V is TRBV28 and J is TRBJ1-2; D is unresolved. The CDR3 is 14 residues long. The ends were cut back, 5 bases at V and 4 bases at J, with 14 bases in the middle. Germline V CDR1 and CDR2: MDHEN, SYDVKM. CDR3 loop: CASSPINEFYGYTF. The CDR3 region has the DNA TGTGCCAGCAGTCCTATAAACGAATTCTATGGCTACACCTTC.

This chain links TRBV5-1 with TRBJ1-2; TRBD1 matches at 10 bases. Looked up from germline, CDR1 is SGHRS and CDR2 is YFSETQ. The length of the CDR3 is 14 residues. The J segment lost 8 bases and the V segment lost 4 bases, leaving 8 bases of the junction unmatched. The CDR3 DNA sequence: TGCGCCAGCAGCGACAGGACAGGGGGAAGGGGCTACACCTTC. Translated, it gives CASSDRTGGRGYTF.

As DNA, the CDR3 is TGCAGCGTTGGGACACCCCTAGGCGAGCAGTACTTC. Protein sequence: CSVGTPLGEQYF. The chain carries TRBV29-1 and TRBJ2-7, with D perhaps matching TRBD1 (5 bases). V was clipped by 4 bases and J by 6 bases, with 13 bases between them. Per germline, CDR1 SQVTM and CDR2 ANQGSEA. This CDR3 contains 12 residues.

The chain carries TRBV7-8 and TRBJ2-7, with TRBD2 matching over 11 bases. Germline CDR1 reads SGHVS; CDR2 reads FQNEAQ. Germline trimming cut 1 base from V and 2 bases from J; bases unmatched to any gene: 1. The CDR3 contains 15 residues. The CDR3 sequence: CASSLELAGAYEQYF. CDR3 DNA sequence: TGTGCCAGCAGCTTAGAACTAGCGGGAGCCTACGAGCAGTACTTC.

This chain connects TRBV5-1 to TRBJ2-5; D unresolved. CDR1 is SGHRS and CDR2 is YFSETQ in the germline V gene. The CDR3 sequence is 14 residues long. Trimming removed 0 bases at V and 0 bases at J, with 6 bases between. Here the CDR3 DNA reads TGCGCCAGCAGCTTGGGAACTAACCAAGAGACCCAGTACTTC. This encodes CASSLGTNQETQYF.

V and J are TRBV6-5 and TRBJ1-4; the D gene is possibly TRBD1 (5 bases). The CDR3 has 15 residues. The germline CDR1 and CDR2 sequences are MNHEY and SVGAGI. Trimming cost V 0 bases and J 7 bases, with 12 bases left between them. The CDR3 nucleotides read TGTGCCAGCAGTTACTCAGGGGCGTTTGGTGAAAAACTGTTTTTT. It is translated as CASSYSGAFGEKLFF.

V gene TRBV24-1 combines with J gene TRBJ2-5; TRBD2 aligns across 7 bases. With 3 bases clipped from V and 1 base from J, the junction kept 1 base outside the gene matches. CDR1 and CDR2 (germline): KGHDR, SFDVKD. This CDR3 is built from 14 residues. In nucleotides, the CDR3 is TGTGCCACCAGTGATCGGGGGGTCCAAGAGACCCAGTACTTC. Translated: CATSDRGVQETQYF.

CDR3 sequence reads: CASSLGTGNTEAFF. CDR3 bases: TGTGCCAGCTCACTCGGGACAGGAAACACTGAAGCTTTCTTT. The genes are TRBV18 and TRBJ1-1; TRBD1 aligns across 8 bases. This CDR3 is 14 amino acids long. V was pared by 4 bases and J by 2 bases, with 3 bases of the junction left unmatched. The germline gives CDR1 KGHSH, CDR2 LQKENI.

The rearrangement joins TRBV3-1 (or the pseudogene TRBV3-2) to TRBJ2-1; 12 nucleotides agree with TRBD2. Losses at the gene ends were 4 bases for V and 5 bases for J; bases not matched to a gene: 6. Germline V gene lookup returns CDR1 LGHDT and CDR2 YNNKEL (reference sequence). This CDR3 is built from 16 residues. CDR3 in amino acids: CASSPGTSGPHNEQFF. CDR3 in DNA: TGTGCCAGCAGCCCTGGGACTAGCGGGCCCCACAATGAGCAGTTCTTC.

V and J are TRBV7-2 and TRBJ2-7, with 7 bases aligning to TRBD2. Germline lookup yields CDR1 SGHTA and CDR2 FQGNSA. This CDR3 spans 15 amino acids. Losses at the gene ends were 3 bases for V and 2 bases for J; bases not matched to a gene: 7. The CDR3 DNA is TGTGCCAGCAGCTTGACTAGCTTGGACGCCTACGAGCAGTACTTC. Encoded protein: CASSLTSLDAYEQYF.

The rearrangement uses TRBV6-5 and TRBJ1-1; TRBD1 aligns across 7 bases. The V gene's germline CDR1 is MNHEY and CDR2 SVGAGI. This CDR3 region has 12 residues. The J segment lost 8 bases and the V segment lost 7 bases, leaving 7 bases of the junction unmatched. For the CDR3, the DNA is TGTGCCAGCAACACATGGACAGGCGAAGCTTTCTTT. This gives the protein CASNTWTGEAFF.

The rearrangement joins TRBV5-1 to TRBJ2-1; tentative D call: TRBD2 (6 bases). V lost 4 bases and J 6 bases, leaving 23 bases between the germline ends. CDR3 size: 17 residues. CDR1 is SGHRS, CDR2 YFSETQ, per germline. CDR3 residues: CASSVFTGTALTNEQFF. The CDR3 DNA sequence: TGCGCCAGCAGCGTGTTCACTGGGACTGCCCTCACCAATGAGCAGTTCTTC.

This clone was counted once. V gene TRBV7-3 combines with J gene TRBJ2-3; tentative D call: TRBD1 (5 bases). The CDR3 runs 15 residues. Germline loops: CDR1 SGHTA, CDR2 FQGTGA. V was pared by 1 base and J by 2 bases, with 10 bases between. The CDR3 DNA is TGTGCCAGCAGCTTAATGGGCAGGGTCACAGATACGCAGTATTTT. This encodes CASSLMGRVTDTQYF.

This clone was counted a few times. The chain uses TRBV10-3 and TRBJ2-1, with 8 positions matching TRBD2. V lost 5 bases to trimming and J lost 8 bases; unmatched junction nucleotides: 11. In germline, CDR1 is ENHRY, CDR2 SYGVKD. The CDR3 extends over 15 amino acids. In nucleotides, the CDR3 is TGTGCCATCAGTAAGGTCGGGACTAGTGTGGATGAGCAGTTCTTC. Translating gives CAISKVGTSVDEQFF.

CDR3 bases: TGTGCCAGCAGCCGAGGGGGTTCCTACAATGAGCAGTTCTTC. It yields the protein CASSRGGSYNEQFF. The chain carries TRBV14 and TRBJ2-1, with D perhaps TRBD1 (6 bases). This CDR3 is 14 amino acids long. Per germline, CDR1 SGHDN and CDR2 FVKESK. The germline V and J ends were trimmed by 4 bases and 1 base, with 8 bases remaining between them.

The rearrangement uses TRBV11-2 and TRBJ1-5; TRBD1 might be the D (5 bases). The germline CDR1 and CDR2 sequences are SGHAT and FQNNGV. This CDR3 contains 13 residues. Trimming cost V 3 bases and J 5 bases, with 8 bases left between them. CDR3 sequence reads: CASSLAGHQPQHF. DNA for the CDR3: TGTGCCAGCAGCTTGGCAGGGCATCAGCCCCAGCATTTT.

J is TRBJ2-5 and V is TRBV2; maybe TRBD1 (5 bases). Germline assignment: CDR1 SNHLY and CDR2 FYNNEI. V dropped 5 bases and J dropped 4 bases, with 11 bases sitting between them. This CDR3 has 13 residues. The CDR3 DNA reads TGTGCCAGCAGTCACGACAGAAGAGAGACCCAGTACTTC. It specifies CASSHDRRETQYF. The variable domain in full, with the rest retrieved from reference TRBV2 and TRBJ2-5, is EPEVTQTPSHQVTQMGQEVILRCVPISNHLYFYWYRQILGQKVEFLVSFYNNEISEKSEIFDDQFSVERPDGSNFTLKIRSTKLEDSAMYFCASSHDRRETQYFGPGTRLLVL.

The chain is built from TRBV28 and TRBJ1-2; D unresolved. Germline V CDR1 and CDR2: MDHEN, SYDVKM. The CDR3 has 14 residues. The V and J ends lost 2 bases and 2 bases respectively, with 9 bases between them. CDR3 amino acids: CASSLNAGNYGYTF. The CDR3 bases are TGTGCCAGCAGTTTAAATGCAGGAAACTATGGCTACACCTTC.